The source of this T cell receptor (beta chain) is a study of T-cell reconstitution after alpha-beta-depleted transplantation in children. With V trimmed by 3 bases and J by 6 bases, 7 bases remained unmatched. There are 15 residues in the CDR3. CDR1 is KGHSH and CDR2 is LQKENI in the germline V gene. The library targeted TCRbeta and was prepared with unique molecular identifiers. TCRdb re-analysed the PCR reads in MiXCR, keeping a single row per CDR3 protein. The sample has hundreds of thousands of distinct CDR3 sequences; under 12% are singletons. This clonotype was counted only a few times. The source material was PBMCs from the stem cell graft donor, sampled from the stem cell graft. The genes are TRBV18 and TRBJ2-7, with 11 bases fitting TRBD1. The sequence was obtained from a human donor who donated a stem cell graft to a child with acute myeloid leukemia. The CDR3 reads CASSPQRGTGGEQYF. CDR3 nucleotide sequence: TGTGCCAGCTCACCTCAACGCGGGACAGGGGGCGAGCAGTACTTC.